This TCR gamma chain came from a study of Vδ1+ human thymocytes. The CDR3 has 15 amino acids. With V trimmed by 3 bases and J by 4 bases, 0 bases remained unmatched. Germline assignment: CDR1 GITISATS and CDR2 ISYDGTV (reference sequence). The template was reverse-transcribed extracted RNA. The CDR3 regions were amplified by multiplex PCR from V-gene primers to a constant-region primer. TCRdb reprocessed the multiplex PCR reads through CATT. The data contain about 36,000 gamma-chain clones, over 20% of them singletons. Concerning this clone itself: The antigen remains unidentified. Other DNA sequences in this sample translate to the same CDR3.

Findings and caveats of the study: Thymic TRG and TRD repertoires appeared highly polyclonal, with Gaussian CDR3 length distributions. Many TRG clonotypes were shared between donors; TRD repertoires were essentially private.

The sequencing input was Vdelta1+ gamma-delta thymocytes from the thymus. The subset denotes: FACS-sorted CD3+ TCRalphabeta- TCRVdelta1+ TCRVdelta2- thymocytes. The chain uses TRGV9 and TRGJP. This sequence originates from a girl under three years old who had congenital heart surgery. The CDR3 loop reads CALWEQELGKKIKVF. The CDR3 DNA is TGTGCCTTGTGGGAGCAAGAGTTGGGCAAAAAAATCAAGGTATTT.